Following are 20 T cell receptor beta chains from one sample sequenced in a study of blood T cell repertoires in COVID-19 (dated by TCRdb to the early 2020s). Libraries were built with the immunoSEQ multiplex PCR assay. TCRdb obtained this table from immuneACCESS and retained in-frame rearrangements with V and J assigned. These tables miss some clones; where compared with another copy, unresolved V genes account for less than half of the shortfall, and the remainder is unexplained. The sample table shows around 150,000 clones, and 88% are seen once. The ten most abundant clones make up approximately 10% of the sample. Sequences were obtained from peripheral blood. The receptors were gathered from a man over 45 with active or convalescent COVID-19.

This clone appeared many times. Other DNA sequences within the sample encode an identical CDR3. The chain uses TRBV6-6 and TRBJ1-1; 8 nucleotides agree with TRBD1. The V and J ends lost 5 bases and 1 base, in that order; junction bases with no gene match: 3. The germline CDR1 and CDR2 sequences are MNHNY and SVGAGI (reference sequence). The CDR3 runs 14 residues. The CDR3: CASSPTGANTEAFF. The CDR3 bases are TGTGCCAGCAGTCCGACAGGGGCGAACACTGAAGCTTTCTTT.

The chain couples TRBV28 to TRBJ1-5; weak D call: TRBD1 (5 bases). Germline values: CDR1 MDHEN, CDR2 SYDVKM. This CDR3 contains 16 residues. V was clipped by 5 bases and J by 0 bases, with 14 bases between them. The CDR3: CASSLSTEYSNQPQHF. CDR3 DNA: TGTGCCAGCAGTCTCTCGACAGAGTATAGCAATCAGCCCCAGCATTTT.

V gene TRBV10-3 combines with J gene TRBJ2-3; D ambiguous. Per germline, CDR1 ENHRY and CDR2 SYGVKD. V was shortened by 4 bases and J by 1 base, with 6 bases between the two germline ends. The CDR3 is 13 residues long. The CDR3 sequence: CAISAQGTDTQYF. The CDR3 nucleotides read TGTGCCATCAGTGCCCAGGGCACAGATACGCAGTATTTT.

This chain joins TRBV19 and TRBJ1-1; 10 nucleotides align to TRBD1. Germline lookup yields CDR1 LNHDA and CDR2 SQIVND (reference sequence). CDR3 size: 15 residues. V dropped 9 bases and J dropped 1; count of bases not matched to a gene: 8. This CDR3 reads CASSDRGRPNTEAFF. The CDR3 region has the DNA TGTGCCAGCTCGGACAGGGGGAGACCGAACACTGAAGCTTTCTTT.

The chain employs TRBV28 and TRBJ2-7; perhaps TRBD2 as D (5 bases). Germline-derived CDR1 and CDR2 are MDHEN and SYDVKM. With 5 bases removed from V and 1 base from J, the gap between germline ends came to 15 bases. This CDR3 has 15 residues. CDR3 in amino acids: CASSPFGGGSYEQYF. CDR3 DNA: TGTGCCAGCAGTCCCTTTGGCGGCGGGTCCTACGAGCAGTACTTC.

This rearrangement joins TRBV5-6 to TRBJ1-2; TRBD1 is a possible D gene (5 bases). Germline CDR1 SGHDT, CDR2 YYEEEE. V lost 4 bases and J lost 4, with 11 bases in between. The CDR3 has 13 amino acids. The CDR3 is CASSPPGGYGYTF. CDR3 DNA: TGTGCCAGCAGCCCCCCGGGGGGCTATGGCTACACCTTC.

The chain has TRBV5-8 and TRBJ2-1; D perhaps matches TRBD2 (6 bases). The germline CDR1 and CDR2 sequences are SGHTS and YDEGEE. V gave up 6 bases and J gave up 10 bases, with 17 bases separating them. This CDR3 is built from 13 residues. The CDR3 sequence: CASTDSSSGEQFF. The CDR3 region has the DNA TGTGCCAGCACCGATTCGTCCAGCGGGGAGCAGTTCTTC.

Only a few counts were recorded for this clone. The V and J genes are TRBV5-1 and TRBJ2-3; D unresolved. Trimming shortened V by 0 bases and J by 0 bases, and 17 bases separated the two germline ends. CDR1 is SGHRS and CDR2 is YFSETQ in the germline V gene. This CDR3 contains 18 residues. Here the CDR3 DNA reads TGCGCCAGCAGCTTGGGTAGTAGGTGGGCAGATAGCACAGATACGCAGTATTTT. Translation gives CASSLGSRWADSTDTQYF.

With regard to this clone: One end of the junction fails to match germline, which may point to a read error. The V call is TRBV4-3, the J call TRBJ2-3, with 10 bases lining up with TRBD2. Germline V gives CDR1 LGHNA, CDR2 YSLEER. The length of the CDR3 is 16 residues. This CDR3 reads CASRQAGTSGTDTQYF. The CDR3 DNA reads TGCGCCAGCAGGCAAGCCGGGACTAGCGGCACAGATACGCAGTATTTT.

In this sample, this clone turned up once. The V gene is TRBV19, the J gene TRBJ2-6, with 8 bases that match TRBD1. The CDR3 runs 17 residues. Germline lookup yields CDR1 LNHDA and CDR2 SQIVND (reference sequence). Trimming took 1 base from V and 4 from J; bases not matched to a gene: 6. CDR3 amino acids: CASSIGRGRSGANVLTF. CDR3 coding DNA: TGTGCCAGTAGTATAGGCAGGGGGCGGTCAGGGGCCAACGTCCTGACTTTC.

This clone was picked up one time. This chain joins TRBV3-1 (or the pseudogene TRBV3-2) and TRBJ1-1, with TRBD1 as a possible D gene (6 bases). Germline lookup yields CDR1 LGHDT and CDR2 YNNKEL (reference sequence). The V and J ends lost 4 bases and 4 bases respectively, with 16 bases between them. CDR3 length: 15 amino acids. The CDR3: CASSPNRAAGTEAFF. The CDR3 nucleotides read TGTGCCAGCAGCCCAAACAGGGCCGCGGGCACTGAAGCTTTCTTT.

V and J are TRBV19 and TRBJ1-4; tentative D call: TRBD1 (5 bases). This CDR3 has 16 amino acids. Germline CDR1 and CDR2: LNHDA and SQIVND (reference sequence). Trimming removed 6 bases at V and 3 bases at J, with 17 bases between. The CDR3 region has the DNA TGTGCCAGTAGAACAGACGCGGGGGTGGCTAATGAAAAACTGTTTTTT. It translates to CASRTDAGVANEKLFF.

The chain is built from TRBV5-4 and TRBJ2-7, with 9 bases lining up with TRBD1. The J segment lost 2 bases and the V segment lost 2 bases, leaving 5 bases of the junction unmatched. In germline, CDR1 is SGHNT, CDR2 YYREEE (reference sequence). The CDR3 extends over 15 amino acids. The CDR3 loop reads CASSFGDRATYEQYF. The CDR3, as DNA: TGTGCCAGCAGCTTTGGGGACAGGGCCACCTACGAGCAGTACTTC. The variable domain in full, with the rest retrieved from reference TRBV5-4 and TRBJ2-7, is ETGVTQSPTHLIKTRGQQVTLRCSSQSGHNTVSWYQQALGQGPQFIFQYYREEENGRGNFPPRFSGLQFPNYSSELNVNALELDDSALYLCASSFGDRATYEQYFGPGTRLTVT.

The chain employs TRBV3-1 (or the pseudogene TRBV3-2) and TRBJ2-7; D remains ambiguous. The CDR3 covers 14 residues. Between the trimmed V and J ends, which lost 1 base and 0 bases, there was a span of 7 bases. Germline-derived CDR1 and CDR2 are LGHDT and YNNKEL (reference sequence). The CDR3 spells CASSQVRSSYEQYF. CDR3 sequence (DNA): TGTGCCAGCAGCCAAGTTAGATCCTCCTACGAGCAGTACTTC.

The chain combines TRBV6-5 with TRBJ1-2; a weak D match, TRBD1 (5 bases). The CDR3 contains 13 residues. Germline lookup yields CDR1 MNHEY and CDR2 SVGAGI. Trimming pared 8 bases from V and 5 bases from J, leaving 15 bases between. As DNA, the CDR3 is TGTGCCAGCGACGCGTTGGGGGGTTATGGCTACACCTTC. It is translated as CASDALGGYGYTF.

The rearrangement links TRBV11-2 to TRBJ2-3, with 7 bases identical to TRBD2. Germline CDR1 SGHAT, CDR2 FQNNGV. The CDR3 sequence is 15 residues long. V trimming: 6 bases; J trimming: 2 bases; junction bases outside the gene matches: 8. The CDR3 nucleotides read TGTGCCAGCAGATCAGCGGGACTACACACAGATACGCAGTATTTT. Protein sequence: CASRSAGLHTDTQYF.

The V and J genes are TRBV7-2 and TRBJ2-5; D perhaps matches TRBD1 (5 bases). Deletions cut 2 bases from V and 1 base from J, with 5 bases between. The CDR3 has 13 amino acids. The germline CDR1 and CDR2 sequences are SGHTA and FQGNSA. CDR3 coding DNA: TGTGCCAGCAGCTTACAGGGCCAAGAGACCCAGTACTTC. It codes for CASSLQGQETQYF.

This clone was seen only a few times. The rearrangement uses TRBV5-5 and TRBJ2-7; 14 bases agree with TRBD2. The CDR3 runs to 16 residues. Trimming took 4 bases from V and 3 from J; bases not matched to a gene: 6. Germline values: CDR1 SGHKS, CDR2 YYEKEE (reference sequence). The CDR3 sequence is CASSLGTSGSLYEQYF. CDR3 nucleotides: TGTGCCAGCAGCCTTGGGACTAGCGGGAGTCTCTACGAGCAGTACTTC.

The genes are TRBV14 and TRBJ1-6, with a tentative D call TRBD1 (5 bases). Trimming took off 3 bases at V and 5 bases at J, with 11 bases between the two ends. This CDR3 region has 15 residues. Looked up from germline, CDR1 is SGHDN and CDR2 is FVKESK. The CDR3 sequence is CASSQRGGNNSPLHF. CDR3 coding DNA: TGTGCCAGCAGCCAGCGGGGCGGTAATAATTCACCCCTCCACTTT.

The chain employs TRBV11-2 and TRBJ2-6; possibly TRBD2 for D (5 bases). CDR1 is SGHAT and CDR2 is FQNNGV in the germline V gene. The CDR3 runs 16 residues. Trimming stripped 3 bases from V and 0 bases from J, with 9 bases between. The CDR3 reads CASSLSGTSGANVLTF. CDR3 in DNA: TGTGCCAGCAGCTTGTCGGGAACCTCTGGGGCCAACGTCCTGACTTTC.